This T cell receptor (beta chain) is drawn from a study of beta chain features in type 1 diabetes. Study context: Across the samples, 100 million to 130 million sorted cells were examined in total. Study-wide results and limits: Patients with Type 1 diabetes showed moderately but significantly shorter TCRB CDR3s in all four CD4+ subsets. Within patients, naive, central memory and Treg TCRB repertoires seemed more similar than within healthy donors.

CDR3 size: 17 residues. Unmatched junction bases numbered 10, after V lost 1 base and J lost 6 bases. Looked up from germline, CDR1 is MGHRA and CDR2 is YSYEKL. The whole isolated RNA underwent reverse transcription, so sequencing captured expressed TCRB transcripts. The data were produced by immunoSEQ multiplex PCR, yet TCRdb's version contains in-frame clones alone and is incomplete. The sample contains about 190,000 clones, approximately 8.4% of which appear only once. Every donor had blood drawn once into heparin, around 120 mL on average. All of the sorted populations showed purity greater than 95%. This clone was counted only a few times. Its target is not known.

The sequenced sample was central memory CD4+ T cells from blood. The sequence came from a man between 18 and 35 years old with type 1 diabetes. The chain employs TRBV4-1 and TRBJ2-2, with 8 positions matching TRBD2. The CDR3 here is CASSQVHMGLEAGELFF. CDR3 bases: TGCGCCAGCAGCCAAGTTCATATGGGACTAGAGGCCGGGGAGCTGTTTTTT.